The 8 T cell receptor beta chains given below trace back to one sample, sequenced in a study of blood T cell repertoires in COVID-19. Some clones are missing from TCRdb's copy, which holds only in-frame ones; the method was immunoSEQ multiplex PCR. The sample lists 150,000 to 200,000 clones, roughly 90% seen once, with around 21% in the top ten. The sample comprised peripheral blood. The receptor source for this set is a man between 65 and 85 years old with active or convalescent COVID-19.

The rearrangement uses TRBV5-4 and TRBJ1-2, with D perhaps TRBD1 (5 bases). CDR1 is SGHNT, CDR2 YYREEE, per germline (reference sequence). V shed 0 bases and J shed 0 bases, with 6 bases lying between them. The CDR3 totals 14 residues. The CDR3 loop is CASSLGGANYGYTF. The CDR3 coding sequence is TGTGCCAGCAGCTTGGGGGGGGCTAACTATGGCTACACCTTC.

This clone was counted only a few times. This chain joins TRBV19 and TRBJ2-1; no firm D call. The CDR3 extends over 18 amino acids. Trimming took off 0 bases at V and 10 bases at J, with 25 bases between the two ends. Germline V gene data show CDR1 as LNHDA and CDR2 as SQIVND (reference sequence). CDR3 nucleotide sequence: TGTGCCAGTAGTATAGAGCACAGCTATTATACCGCCTTTGAGGAGCAGTTCTTC. Its translation: CASSIEHSYYTAFEEQFF.

The genes are TRBV19 and TRBJ1-4; the D gene is possibly TRBD1 (5 bases). Per germline, CDR1 LNHDA and CDR2 SQIVND (reference sequence). The CDR3 contains 15 residues. V lost 3 bases to trimming and J lost 0 bases, with 8 bases between them. CDR3 DNA: TGTGCCAGTAGTATGTTAGGGGCAACTAATGAAAAACTGTTTTTT. This sequence encodes CASSMLGATNEKLFF.

J is TRBJ2-7 and V is TRBV28, with 9 positions matching TRBD1. This CDR3 has 15 amino acids. Germline V lookup: CDR1 MDHEN, CDR2 SYDVKM. V shed 2 bases, J shed 8 bases, and the junction held 10 bases outside the gene matches. In DNA form, the CDR3 reads TGTGCCAGCAGTTTAGCCACTACAGGGGGCAATCAGCAGTACTTC. Translated, it gives CASSLATTGGNQQYF. The whole variable domain, filled in from reference TRBV28 and TRBJ2-7, reads DVKVTQSSRYLVKRTGEKVFLECVQDMDHENMFWYRQDPGLGLRLIYFSYDVKMKEKGDIPEGYSVSREKKERFSLILESASTNQTSMYLCASSLATTGGNQQYFGPGTRLTVT.

The V and J genes are TRBV5-1 and TRBJ1-2, with no clear D. The germline CDR1 and CDR2 sequences are SGHRS and YFSETQ. V was shortened by 0 bases and J by 4 bases, with 10 bases between the two germline ends. The CDR3 runs 14 residues. In nucleotides, the CDR3 is TGCGCCAGCAGCTTGGGAGGGCACCTCTATGGCTACACCTTC. Translating it yields CASSLGGHLYGYTF.

V gene TRBV27 combines with J gene TRBJ2-4; 9 nucleotides align to TRBD1. Losses at the gene ends were 6 bases for V and 6 bases for J; bases not matched to a gene: 9. Germline V gene data show CDR1 as MNHEY and CDR2 as SMNVEV (reference sequence). The CDR3 has 15 residues. The CDR3 DNA reads TGTGCCAGCAGATCCGGGACAGGGTGGCGAAACATTCAGTACTTC. Encoded protein: CASRSGTGWRNIQYF.

The V call is TRBV7-2, the J call TRBJ1-1; D gene unclear. The CDR3 loop spans 10 amino acids. Per the germline V gene, CDR1 is SGHTA and CDR2 is FQGNSA. Trimming removed 8 bases at V and 10 bases at J, with 11 bases between. As DNA, the CDR3 is TGTGCCAGCGCGGACTACACAGCTTTCTTT. Protein product: CASADYTAFF.

The chain is built from TRBV11-3 and TRBJ2-1, with 12 bases that match TRBD2. The CDR3 extends over 15 amino acids. J lost 4 bases, V lost 3 bases, and 1 base had no gene match. Germline V gives CDR1 SGHNT, CDR2 YENEEA. CDR3 nucleotides: TGTGCCAGCAGCTTTGGACTAGCGGGGTACAATGAGCAGTTCTTC. Its protein product is CASSFGLAGYNEQFF.